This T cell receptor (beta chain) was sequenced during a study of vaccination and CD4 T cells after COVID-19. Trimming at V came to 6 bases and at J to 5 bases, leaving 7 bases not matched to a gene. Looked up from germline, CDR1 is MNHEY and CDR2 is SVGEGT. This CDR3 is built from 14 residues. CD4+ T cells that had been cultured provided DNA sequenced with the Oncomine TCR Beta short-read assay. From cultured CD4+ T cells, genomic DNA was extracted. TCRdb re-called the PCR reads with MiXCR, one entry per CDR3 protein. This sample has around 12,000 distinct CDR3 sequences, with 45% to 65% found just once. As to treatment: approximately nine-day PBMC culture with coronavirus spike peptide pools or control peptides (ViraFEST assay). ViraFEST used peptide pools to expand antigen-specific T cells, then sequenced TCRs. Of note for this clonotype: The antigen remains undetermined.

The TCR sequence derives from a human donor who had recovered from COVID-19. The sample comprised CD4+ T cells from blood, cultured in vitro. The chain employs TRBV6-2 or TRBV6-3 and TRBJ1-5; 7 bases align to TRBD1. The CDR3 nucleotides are TGTGCCAGCAGGGTCGGGACAGTAGATCAGCCCCAGCATTTT. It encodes CASRVGTVDQPQHF.